One and the same sample provided the 24 T cell receptor beta chains below, sequenced in a study of T cell responses to AZD1222 COVID-19 vaccine. TCRdb's table, derived via immunoSEQ multiplex PCR, lists solely in-frame clones and lacks some. The repertoire holds under 150,000 clones, with around 88% as singletons. The source material was peripheral blood, sampled 28 days after the second AZD1222 dose. Source of these receptors: an adult who received the AZD1222 COVID-19 vaccine.

The chain couples TRBV5-1 to TRBJ1-4, with D possibly TRBD1 on 6 matching bases. This CDR3 contains 15 residues. The V end was cut by 5 bases, the J end by 7 bases, with 18 bases between. CDR1 is SGHRS, CDR2 YFSETQ, per germline. The CDR3 reads CASRSRDTGGEKLFF. CDR3 nucleotide sequence: TGCGCCAGCAGGAGCAGGGACACCGGGGGTGAAAAACTGTTTTTT. The full variable domain, in which reference TRBV5-1 and TRBJ1-4 provide the parts outside the CDR3, is KAGVTQTPRYLIKTRGQQVTLSCSPISGHRSVSWYQQTPGQGLQFLFEYFSETQRNKGNFPGRFSGRQFSNSRSEMNVSTLELGDSALYLCASRSRDTGGEKLFFGSGTQLSVL.

This rearrangement joins TRBV28 to TRBJ2-1; D unresolved. Germline CDR1 MDHEN, CDR2 SYDVKM. The CDR3 is 14 residues long. The V end was cut by 3 bases, the J end by 10 bases, with 16 bases between. The CDR3 spells CASSFQGYEMEQFF. CDR3 DNA: TGTGCCAGCAGTTTTCAAGGGTACGAAATGGAGCAGTTCTTC.

The V and J genes are TRBV14 and TRBJ1-1; 8 nucleotides agree with TRBD1. J was trimmed by 5 bases and V by 2 bases; bases with no gene match: 4. CDR3 length equals 14 residues. Looked up from germline, CDR1 is SGHDN and CDR2 is FVKESK. This CDR3 is CASSQKQGGTEAFF. CDR3 in DNA: TGTGCCAGCAGCCAAAAACAGGGGGGGACTGAAGCTTTCTTT.

V usage is TRBV21-1 and J usage is TRBJ2-5. TRBV21-1 is given as a pseudogene. CDR3 length equals 16 residues. This CDR3 reads CASSKGNRGIEETQYF. As DNA, the CDR3 is TGTGCCAGCAGCAAAGGTAACCGGGGCATTGAAGAGACCCAGTACTTC.

As regards this clone: This CDR3 is also generated by other DNA sequences in the sample. The V call is TRBV7-8, the J call TRBJ1-2; D not resolved. V was clipped by 5 bases and J by 4 bases, with 11 bases between them. Germline lookup yields CDR1 SGHVS and CDR2 FQNEAQ. The CDR3 has 13 residues. CDR3 sequence reads: CASSPDLGYGYTF. Written as DNA, the CDR3 is TGTGCCAGCAGCCCTGACTTGGGCTATGGCTACACCTTC.

The chain is built from TRBV7-7 and TRBJ2-1; 9 bases line up with TRBD1. The CDR3 runs to 15 residues. CDR1 SSHAT and CDR2 FNYEAQ come from the germline V gene (reference sequence). V was pared by 4 bases and J by 6 bases, with 7 bases of the junction left unmatched. This CDR3 reads CASSSGTTGGNEQFF. CDR3 sequence (DNA): TGTGCCAGCAGCTCTGGCACGACAGGGGGCAATGAGCAGTTCTTC.

This chain connects TRBV4-3 to TRBJ2-1, with D possibly TRBD2 on 7 matching bases. Per germline, CDR1 LGHNA and CDR2 YSLEER. Trimming pared 4 bases from V and 4 bases from J, leaving 14 bases between. CDR3 length: 15 residues. The DNA for the CDR3 is TGCGCCAGCAGCCCCAACCGGGGGGCGTACAATGAGCAGTTCTTC. It specifies CASSPNRGAYNEQFF.

A few counts support this clone. J is TRBJ1-2 and V is TRBV5-1; maybe TRBD1 (5 bases). The CDR3 is 14 amino acids. Germline V CDR1 and CDR2: SGHRS, YFSETQ. The ends were cut back, 2 bases at V and 4 bases at J, with 12 bases in the middle. CDR3 region: CASSLSGTAYGYTF. In DNA form, the CDR3 reads TGCGCCAGCAGCTTATCCGGGACCGCCTATGGCTACACCTTC.

The chain links TRBV19 to TRBJ2-5; no definite D call. The V gene's germline CDR1 is LNHDA and CDR2 SQIVND (reference sequence). This CDR3 region has 14 residues. V lost 5 bases to trimming and J lost 2 bases, with 12 bases between them. CDR3 nucleotide sequence: TGTGCCAGTAGTTCCGGAGACCGACAAGAGACCCAGTACTTC. Residues: CASSSGDRQETQYF.

This clone showed up just once. This rearrangement joins TRBV19 to TRBJ2-3; D remains unclear. CDR3 length: 13 residues. Germline V CDR1 and CDR2: LNHDA, SQIVND (reference sequence). With 4 bases removed from V and 1 base from J, the gap between germline ends came to 6 bases. The CDR3 is CASSTMGTDTQYF. In DNA, the CDR3 is TGTGCCAGTAGTACCATGGGCACAGATACGCAGTATTTT. The full variable domain, completed using reference TRBV19 and TRBJ2-3, is DGGITQSPKYLFRKEGQNVTLSCEQNLNHDAMYWYRQDPGQGLRLIYYSQIVNDFQKGDIAEGYSVSREKKESFPLTVTSAQKNPTAFYLCASSTMGTDTQYFGPGTRLTVL.

The rearrangement uses TRBV7-9 and TRBJ2-2; a weak D match, TRBD1 (5 bases). CDR3 length equals 15 residues. CDR1 SEHNR and CDR2 FQNEAQ come from the germline V gene (reference sequence). The V end lost 1 base, the J end lost 3 bases, and 9 bases lay between the germline ends. The CDR3 spells CASSLGQGDTGELFF. In DNA, the CDR3 is TGTGCCAGCAGCTTAGGGCAGGGCGACACCGGGGAGCTGTTTTTT.

This rearrangement joins TRBV5-6 to TRBJ2-1; D call uncertain. The CDR3 extends over 11 amino acids. Trimming left V 4 bases short and J 10 bases short, with 9 bases between. Germline V CDR1 and CDR2: SGHDT, YYEEEE. CDR3 residues: CASSRVTEQFF. In nucleotides, the CDR3 is TGTGCCAGCAGCAGGGTGACAGAGCAGTTCTTC.

Note on this clone: The same CDR3 can be traced to other DNA sequences in this sample. The V gene is TRBV7-9, the J gene TRBJ1-2; D call uncertain. This CDR3 contains 13 residues. Trimming took off 1 base at V and 5 bases at J, with 8 bases between the two ends. Looked up from germline, CDR1 is SEHNR and CDR2 is FQNEAQ (reference sequence). CDR3 protein: CASSLGTAYGYTF. The CDR3 DNA reads as TGTGCCAGCAGCTTAGGGACTGCATATGGCTACACCTTC.

DNA of the CDR3: TGCAGTGCCAGACAGTCCTACGAGCAGTACTTC. Its protein product is CSARQSYEQYF. The V gene is TRBV20-1, the J gene TRBJ2-7, with D tentatively TRBD1 (5 bases). CDR1 DFQATT and CDR2 SNEGSKA come from the germline V gene (reference sequence). Deletions cut 6 bases from V and 1 base from J, with 7 bases between. The CDR3 has 11 residues.

This clone was detected a few times. V gene TRBV2 combines with J gene TRBJ1-6; D uncertain. Germline V gene lookup returns CDR1 SNHLY and CDR2 FYNNEI. Trimming took 8 bases from V and 6 from J, leaving 8 bases between them. There are 12 residues in the CDR3. The CDR3 DNA reads as TGTGCCAGCCATCAGACTAATTCACCCCTCCACTTT. It encodes CASHQTNSPLHF. Using reference TRBV2 and TRBJ1-6 for the parts outside the CDR3, the full variable domain is EPEVTQTPSHQVTQMGQEVILRCVPISNHLYFYWYRQILGQKVEFLVSFYNNEISEKSEIFDDQFSVERPDGSNFTLKIRSTKLEDSAMYFCASHQTNSPLHFGNGTRLTVT.

The chain couples TRBV7-2 to TRBJ2-1; the D gene is possibly TRBD2 (6 bases). Germline CDR1 and CDR2: SGHTA and FQGNSA. The CDR3 contains 14 residues. With 1 base removed from V and 9 bases from J, the gap between germline ends came to 13 bases. The CDR3 region is CASSLVFGGGEQFF. In nucleotides, the CDR3 is TGTGCCAGCAGCTTAGTCTTCGGGGGAGGTGAGCAGTTCTTC.

This chain connects TRBV6-5 to TRBJ2-7; 8 bases match TRBD1. V shed 5 bases and J 0 bases; nucleotides not matched to a gene: 3. In germline, CDR1 is MNHEY, CDR2 SVGAGI. The CDR3 runs to 14 residues. This CDR3 is CASSNDRGSYEQYF. CDR3 nucleotides: TGTGCCAGCAGTAACGACAGGGGCTCCTACGAGCAGTACTTC.

CDR3: CAISSPRGSSYEQYF. DNA of the CDR3: TGTGCCATCAGTTCCCCCCGGGGAAGCTCCTACGAGCAGTACTTC. This chain connects TRBV10-3 to TRBJ2-7; D possibly corresponds to TRBD2 (5 bases). The CDR3 loop spans 15 amino acids. V was trimmed by 5 bases and J by 0 bases, leaving 14 bases between them. Germline V gene data show CDR1 as ENHRY and CDR2 as SYGVKD.

V and J are TRBV7-3 and TRBJ1-6; tentative D call: TRBD1 (5 bases). Trimming stripped 1 base from V and 8 bases from J, with 12 bases between. The CDR3 consists of 15 residues. CDR1 and CDR2 (germline): SGHTA, FQGTGA. DNA for the CDR3: TGTGCCAGCAGCTTAAGTAAGGACAACTATTCACCCCTCCACTTT. Translation gives CASSLSKDNYSPLHF. The full variable domain, in which reference TRBV7-3 and TRBJ1-6 provide the parts outside the CDR3, is GAGVSQTPSNKVTEKGKYVELRCDPISGHTALYWYRQSLGQGPEFLIYFQGTGAADDSGLPNDRFFAVRPEGSVSTLKIQRTERGDSAVYLCASSLSKDNYSPLHFGNGTRLTVT.

This chain uses TRBV21-1 with TRBJ1-3; the D call in the table, TRBD1, was not verified against the DNA. TRBV21-1 is described as a pseudogene. This CDR3 spans 18 amino acids. This chain's CDR3 is CASCLPRDRLSFGNTIYF. CDR3 nucleotide sequence: TGTGCCAGCTGCTTACCCCGGGACAGGCTTTCGTTTGGAAACACCATATATTTT.

The count of this clone is one. The chain joins TRBV18 to TRBJ1-1; 9 nucleotides align to TRBD1. Trimming cost V 6 bases and J 1 base; bases outside gene matches: 9. This CDR3 is built from 16 residues. Per germline, CDR1 KGHSH and CDR2 LQKENI. The CDR3 loop is CASSRRQGGTNTEAFF. Here the CDR3 DNA reads TGTGCCAGCTCGCGAAGACAGGGGGGGACGAACACTGAAGCTTTCTTT.

This clone is a singleton in its sample. A much larger clone lies one base from this, so it may be a read error. The chain is built from TRBV7-9 and TRBJ2-5; 8 nucleotides match TRBD1. V dropped 5 bases and J dropped 5; count of bases not matched to a gene: 1. CDR3 length equals 12 residues. Germline V gene sequence: CDR1 SEHNR, CDR2 FQNEAQ (reference sequence). CDR3 DNA: TGTGCCAGCAGCCGGGACAGGGAGACCCAGTACTTC. Its translation is CASSRDRETQYF.

This rearrangement joins TRBV20-1 to TRBJ1-2, with D hard to call. Deletions cut 4 bases from V and 4 bases from J, with 7 bases between. Germline V lookup: CDR1 DFQATT, CDR2 SNEGSKA (reference sequence). The CDR3 spans 11 residues. CDR3 bases: TGCAGTGCTAAAGACGGCTATGGCTACACCTTC. Protein: CSAKDGYGYTF.

V usage is TRBV19 and J usage is TRBJ1-5, with a weak D call TRBD1 (6 bases). Trimming removed 5 bases from V and 1 base from J, with 15 bases in between. The CDR3 extends over 16 amino acids. Germline assignment: CDR1 LNHDA and CDR2 SQIVND (reference sequence). CDR3 in DNA: TGTGCCAGTAGTGAGTCCGGGACACCCAGCAATCAGCCCCAGCATTTT. This codes for CASSESGTPSNQPQHF.